This TCR beta chain is drawn from a study of blood T cell repertoires in COVID-19. Study processing details: Estimation of nucleated cell counts relied on the amplification of reference gene primers. Only in-frame clones appear in the TCRdb table, and some are missing; sequencing was by immunoSEQ multiplex PCR. V, J and clone size are those of that table, while D and trimming were read from the DNA. The sample has about 110,000 clones; about 85% are singletons. The CDR3 covers 13 residues. Germline V gene data show CDR1 as ENHRY and CDR2 as SYGVKD. V shed 8 bases, J shed 8 bases, and the junction held 5 bases outside the gene matches.

The chain couples TRBV10-3 to TRBJ1-4; 10 bases fit TRBD1. This receptor was obtained from a human donor in a cohort sampled during active COVID-19. Sequencing used peripheral blood. The CDR3 spells CAISGTGVEKLFF. The CDR3 DNA is TGTGCCATCTCCGGGACAGGGGTCGAAAAACTGTTTTTT.